This note documents a single T cell receptor beta chain sequence. Its antigen is undetermined. Profiling relied on immunoSEQ multiplex PCR, and the TCRdb table lists in-frame clones only, not all of them. The repertoire includes 73,000 or so clones, roughly 90% of them detected once, and less than 0.55% sits in the top ten. The sample belongs to a study of OX40 agonist ivuxolimab in advanced cancers. Study-wide context: Eligibility admitted prior anti-PD-1, anti-PD-L1 or anti-CTLA-4 therapy; about 39% had some. General study results and limits: There was clonal expansion of CD4+ and CD8+ blood T cells by week 6 at 0.1 to 3.0 mg/kg.

Looked up from germline, CDR1 is MNHNY and CDR2 is SVGAGI (reference sequence). The CDR3 length is 15 residues. V trimming: 7 bases; J trimming: 6 bases; junction bases outside the gene matches: 8. The TCR was taken from an adult with an advanced solid tumor such as melanoma, head and neck, liver or kidney cancer. This specimen consisted of CD4+ or CD8+ T cells sorted from blood, obtained in a trial of the OX40 agonist ivuxolimab. The chain uses TRBV6-6 and TRBJ1-5, with TRBD1 matching 11 bases. The CDR3 loop is CASNEGQGGVQPQHF. CDR3 nucleotide sequence: TGTGCCAGCAACGAGGGACAGGGGGGAGTTCAGCCCCAGCATTTT.